The rows below give T cell receptor beta chains drawn from one sample of a study of chemoradiotherapy in HPV16-positive cancers. Sequenced by immunoSEQ multiplex PCR; TCRdb stores in-frame clones only, minus some. The table lists roughly 20,000 clones, roughly 92% of them singletons. Sequencing was performed on blood, taken from a patient who underwent chemoradiotherapy. These receptors all come from a human donor with HPV-associated anogenital cancer. Each CDR3 is given with its conserved first and last residue. A D gene is named only where the DNA matches it firmly. Only part of the rows carry a size: once, few, many, or a class if the clone is expanded.

abundance,j_gene,d_gene,v_gene,CDR3aa,CDR3nt
once,TRBJ1-5,-,TRBV2,CASSQMDLGNQPQHF,TGTGCCAGCAGTCAGATGGACTTAGGCAATCAGCCCCAGCATTTT
-,TRBJ2-3,-,TRBV5-8,CASSLNGKPDTQYF,TGTGCCAGCAGCTTGAACGGGAAGCCAGATACGCAGTATTTT
-,TRBJ2-7,-,TRBV7-3,CASSLYQGPNYEQYF,TGTGCCAGCAGCTTATATCAGGGTCCCAACTACGAGCAGTACTTC
few,TRBJ1-5,TRBD1,TRBV6-1,CASSGQENQPQHF,TGTGCCAGCAGCGGACAGGAAAATCAGCCCCAGCATTTT
-,TRBJ2-3,-,TRBV2,CASKEWASTDTQYF,TGTGCCAGCAAAGAGTGGGCTAGCACAGATACGCAGTATTTT
-,TRBJ1-1,-,TRBV7-2,CASSLARDKGEAFF,TGTGCCAGCAGCTTAGCCCGGGACAAGGGTGAAGCTTTCTTT
-,TRBJ2-5,TRBD1,TRBV5-1,CASGRDRGPPGETQYF,TGCGCCAGCGGGCGGGACAGGGGGCCGCCCGGGGAGACCCAGTACTTC
-,TRBJ1-3,-,TRBV7-2,CASSRSKNTIYF,TGTGCCAGCAGCCGATCGAAAAACACCATATATTTT
-,TRBJ1-2,-,TRBV5-6,CASSHLQAPSGYTF,TGTGCCAGCAGCCACTTGCAGGCCCCGAGCGGCTACACCTTC
-,TRBJ2-2,-,TRBV28,CASSLQGSAAGELFF,TGTGCCAGCAGTTTACAGGGGAGTGCGGCCGGGGAGCTGTTTTTT
once,TRBJ2-3,TRBD1,TRBV9,CASSGTGGYTQYF,TGTGCCAGCAGCGGGACAGGGGGTTATACGCAGTATTTT
-,TRBJ1-1,-,TRBV2,CASSVTRGTEAFF,TGTGCCAGCAGTGTCACAAGGGGCACTGAAGCTTTCTTT
-,TRBJ2-7,TRBD2,TRBV7-2,CASSITAGRLAGGTYEQYF,TGTGCCAGCAGCATCACCGCCGGGCGACTAGCGGGAGGGACCTACGAGCAGTACTTC
-,TRBJ2-7,TRBD2,TRBV28,CASSPPGLAGAWYF,TGTGCCAGCAGTCCACCGGGACTAGCGGGAGCTTGGTACTTC